These T cell receptor beta chains were read from a single sample in a study of identical twins' blood T cells. TCRdb reprocessed the 5' RACE reads via MiXCR and lists one record per CDR3 protein. The repertoire consists of hundreds of thousands of distinct CDR3 sequences, with over 25% occurring once and the leading ten covering 6.1%. The material sequenced was PBMCs. These receptor sequences come from a woman between 18 and 50 years old in good health. Each CDR3 is given with its conserved first and last residue. A D gene is named only where the DNA matches it firmly. The size field is filled for only some rows; it gives once, few, many or a size class.

J: TRBJ2-7
length: 12
size: -
V: TRBV15
D: -
CDR3: CATSSGSFEHYF
DNA: TGTGCCACCAGCAGTGGATCTTTCGAGCATTACTTC

J: TRBJ1-6
length: 13
size: -
V: TRBV10-2
D: -
CDR3: CASSGENNSPLHF
DNA: TGCGCCAGCAGCGGGGAAAATAATTCACCCCTCCACTTT

J: TRBJ2-1
length: 16
size: -
V: TRBV4-1
D: -
CDR3: CASSQVYRVGRDEQFF
DNA: TGCGCCAGCAGCCAAGTCTACAGGGTGGGTCGAGATGAGCAGTTCTTC

J: TRBJ2-1
length: 16
size: few
V: TRBV20-1
D: TRBD1
CDR3: CSARSPGQGGYNEQFF
DNA: TGCAGTGCTAGGTCGCCCGGACAGGGGGGGTACAATGAGCAGTTCTTC

J: TRBJ2-1
length: 13
size: few
V: TRBV7-9
D: -
CDR3: CASTWTAYNEQFF
DNA: TGTGCCAGCACCTGGACTGCCTACAATGAGCAGTTCTTC

J: TRBJ2-5
length: 15
size: few
V: TRBV5-1
D: -
CDR3: CASSLATSYQETQYF
DNA: TGCGCCAGCAGCCTAGCTACTAGCTACCAAGAGACCCAGTACTTC

J: TRBJ2-1
length: 10
size: few
V: TRBV7-9
D: -
CDR3: CASSSAEQFF
DNA: TGTGCCAGCAGCTCTGCTGAGCAGTTCTTC

J: TRBJ2-5
length: 17
size: -
V: TRBV21-1
D: -
CDR3: CASSKDDRTSSRKTQYF
DNA: TGTGCCAGCAGCAAAGATGATAGGACTAGCAGTAGAAAGACCCAGTACTTC

J: TRBJ2-2
length: 15
size: -
V: TRBV20-1
D: TRBD2
CDR3: CSAKLAGVNTGELFF
DNA: TGCAGTGCTAAACTAGCGGGAGTGAACACCGGGGAGCTGTTTTTT

J: TRBJ2-1
length: 13
size: once
V: TRBV6-6
D: -
CDR3: CVISYSSSWEQFF
DNA: TGTGTCATCAGTTACTCGAGCAGTTGGGAGCAGTTCTTC

J: TRBJ1-4
length: 13
size: few
V: TRBV29-1
D: TRBD1
CDR3: CSVERQGGEKLFF
DNA: TGCAGCGTTGAGAGACAGGGCGGGGAAAAACTGTTTTTT

J: TRBJ2-3
length: 15
size: many
V: TRBV27
D: TRBD1
CDR3: CASSDPGGPTDTQYF
DNA: TGTGCCAGCAGCGACCCAGGGGGCCCAACAGATACGCAGTATTTT

J: TRBJ2-2
length: 13
size: -
V: TRBV11-3
D: -
CDR3: CASSIGVTGELFF
DNA: TGTGCCAGCAGCATCGGCGTAACCGGGGAGCTGTTTTTT

J: TRBJ2-4
length: 13
size: -
V: TRBV10-3
D: -
CDR3: CAISDKGEGIQYF
DNA: TGTGCCATCAGTGACAAGGGTGAAGGCATTCAGTACTTC

J: TRBJ2-1
length: 13
size: -
V: TRBV20-1
D: -
CDR3: CSAIGGANNEQFF
DNA: TGCAGTGCTATAGGCGGGGCCAACAATGAGCAGTTCTTC

J: TRBJ2-2
length: 14
size: -
V: TRBV20-1
D: -
CDR3: CSALGTENTGELFF
DNA: TGCAGTGCCCTCGGGACGGAGAACACCGGGGAGCTGTTTTTT

J: TRBJ2-7
length: 12
size: -
V: TRBV10-3
D: -
CDR3: CAISESQYEQYF
DNA: TGTGCCATCAGTGAGTCGCAATACGAGCAGTACTTC

J: TRBJ1-1
length: 13
size: few
V: TRBV6-5
D: -
CDR3: CASSYLGGTEAFF
DNA: TGTGCCAGCAGTTACCTGGGGGGAACTGAAGCTTTCTTT

J: TRBJ1-2
length: 12
size: many
V: TRBV28
D: -
CDR3: CASSSQGHGYTF
DNA: TGTGCCAGCAGTTCCCAGGGACATGGCTACACCTTC

J: TRBJ2-7
length: 14
size: -
V: TRBV10-3
D: TRBD2
CDR3: CAISPGLAKHEQYF
DNA: TGTGCCATCAGTCCGGGACTAGCGAAGCACGAGCAGTACTTC

J: TRBJ1-1
length: 11
size: -
V: TRBV29-1
D: TRBD1
CDR3: CSVADRVVAFF
DNA: TGCAGCGTAGCCGACAGGGTGGTAGCTTTCTTT

J: TRBJ1-1
length: 14
size: -
V: TRBV20-1
D: -
CDR3: CSARDSRMNTEAFF
DNA: TGCAGTGCTAGGGACTCACGCATGAACACTGAAGCTTTCTTT

J: TRBJ1-2
length: 11
size: many
V: TRBV29-1
D: -
CDR3: CSVEEGNGYTF
DNA: TGCAGCGTTGAAGAGGGGAATGGCTACACCTTC

J: TRBJ1-2
length: 14
size: -
V: TRBV20-1
D: -
CDR3: CSASGSVDTYGYTF
DNA: TGCAGTGCTAGCGGGTCAGTGGATACCTATGGCTACACCTTC

J: TRBJ2-2
length: 16
size: -
V: TRBV5-1
D: -
CDR3: CASSLLGSSNTGELFF
DNA: TGCGCCAGCAGCTTGTTGGGCAGTTCGAACACCGGGGAGCTGTTTTTT

J: TRBJ2-2
length: 12
size: few
V: TRBV20-1
D: -
CDR3: CSAAGYTGELFF
DNA: TGCAGTGCTGCGGGGTACACCGGGGAGCTGTTTTTT

J: TRBJ1-2
length: 15
size: many
V: TRBV11-2
D: -
CDR3: CASSRPGLNMRGYTF
DNA: TGTGCCAGCAGCCGCCCGGGACTGAATATGAGAGGCTACACCTTC

J: TRBJ2-2
length: 18
size: few
V: TRBV4-3
D: -
CDR3: CASSQESGLFSLTGELFF
DNA: TGCGCCAGCAGCCAAGAGAGCGGGCTATTTAGTCTCACCGGGGAGCTGTTTTTT

J: TRBJ1-2
length: 14
size: -
V: TRBV29-1
D: -
CDR3: CSVLRIRPSYGYTF
DNA: TGCAGCGTTTTGCGAATCAGACCCTCCTATGGCTACACCTTC

J: TRBJ1-2
length: 13
size: few
V: TRBV20-1
D: TRBD1
CDR3: CSASGGGNYGYTF
DNA: TGCAGTGCTTCAGGGGGCGGTAACTATGGCTACACCTTC

J: TRBJ2-3
length: 16
size: many
V: TRBV5-1
D: TRBD2
CDR3: CASSFLGLATPDTQYF
DNA: TGCGCCAGCAGTTTCCTGGGACTAGCGACGCCAGATACGCAGTATTTT

J: TRBJ1-3
length: 14
size: -
V: TRBV29-1
D: -
CDR3: CSVEAPGRGNTIYF
DNA: TGCAGCGTTGAAGCCCCGGGACGTGGAAACACCATATATTTT

J: TRBJ1-2
length: 15
size: few
V: TRBV14
D: TRBD1
CDR3: CASRETGGVPYGYTF
DNA: TGTGCCAGCAGGGAAACAGGGGGCGTCCCCTATGGCTACACCTTC

J: TRBJ1-2
length: 15
size: few
V: TRBV5-6
D: -
CDR3: CASSLDGRPNYGYTF
DNA: TGTGCCAGCAGCTTGGATGGCAGACCTAACTATGGCTACACCTTC

J: TRBJ1-1
length: 13
size: few
V: TRBV18
D: -
CDR3: CASSPEGLGGAFF
DNA: TGTGCCAGCTCACCGGAAGGTTTGGGAGGCGCTTTCTTT

J: TRBJ2-3
length: 13
size: few
V: TRBV11-2
D: TRBD1
CDR3: CASRETGVETQYF
DNA: TGTGCCAGCAGGGAGACAGGGGTTGAGACGCAGTATTTT